This TCR beta chain was retrieved from a study of T-cell reconstitution after alpha-beta-depleted transplantation in children. Study-wide results and caveats: Expanded clones from the graft, numbering several hundred, reportedly supplied alpha-beta T cells about two months after transplant. Fresh T-cell production supplied most of the T-cell counts and diversity seen one year after transplant. The origin of high day-60 TCRbeta diversity in some patients lay in surviving recipient T cells and thymic progenitors.

V lost 0 bases to trimming and J lost 3 bases; unmatched junction nucleotides: 9. Germline V gene lookup returns CDR1 SGDLS and CDR2 YYNGEE. This CDR3 has 18 amino acids. Unique molecular identifiers were used in preparing the TCRbeta library. Each CDR3 protein is one row after TCRdb ran MiXCR on the PCR reads. The sample shows approximately 800,000 distinct CDR3 sequences, roughly 15% of them seen only once. The table lists this clonotype with a few counts. The target antigen is unknown. V gene TRBV9 combines with J gene TRBJ2-3; 11 nucleotides align to TRBD2. The origin of this receptor is a male patient younger than 18 who had a stem cell transplant for acute lymphoblastic leukemia, so the T cells may come from the graft donor. Sequencing was performed on PBMCs, mostly from graft donor cells, taken 360 days after TCRalphabeta/CD19-depleted stem cell transplant. The CDR3 region has the DNA TGTGCCAGCAGCGTAGGCCCGCTAGCGGGAGGTGGGACAGATACGCAGTATTTT. It encodes CASSVGPLAGGGTDTQYF.